Sequencing of this T cell receptor beta chain was carried out in a study of blood T cell repertoires in COVID-19 (dated by TCRdb to 2019 to 2021). In the study overall: The collaborator samples originated in the United States, Italy and Spain and spanned the acute and convalescent phases of COVID-19. The prospective study material was composed of cDNA or gDNA derived from T cells, B-cell-depleted T cells, or PBMCs. Subjects who had been exposed to COVID-19, were actively infected with it, or had recovered from it provided the deeply sampled blood TCRbeta repertoires that made up the dataset. The repertoires were made available in a free public database intended to serve as a resource for research on the immune response to SARS-CoV-2. Samples came from the ongoing ImmuneRACE study (first 160 participants) plus 1,254 subjects from 6 global collaborators. Sample metadata almost always included a de-identified subject ID, COVID-19 status, age in years and sex. Where available, HLA class I and class II types were taken from metadata supplied by the sample provider and were not determined by assay-based typing.

In the germline V gene (reference sequence), CDR1 corresponds to MNHEY and CDR2 to SMNVEV. Including cysteine and phenylalanine, the CDR3 has 14 amino acids. The sequence is cut down to CDR3 DNA, 42 bases in frame from base 1. Relative to germline, V is missing 2 bases and J is missing 6 bases, with 4 bases of the junction outside any gene match. About this clone itself: Its antigen target is currently unknown. No much larger clone is present one base from it, and per-base qualities are unavailable.

Study-wide conclusions, independent of this receptor: The quantity of clinical and demographic metadata differed by source and by participant and was supplied without curation.

Collaborating institutions collected whole blood in K2EDTA tubes following their own protocols. Collaborator samples were shipped for TCRbeta analysis as frozen whole blood, isolated PBMCs, or DNA extracted from either sample type. TCRbeta CDR3 regions were amplified from genomic DNA using the immunoSEQ Assay, a bias-controlled multiplex PCR. The paper's processing steps were these. Nucleated cell counts per sample were estimated from amplification of reference gene primers within the assay. To quantify the absolute abundance of each unique TCRbeta CDR3 rearrangement, sequence reads were collapsed and filtered. For each sample, productive Simpson clonality was calculated by taking the square root of Simpson's diversity index across productive rearrangements. Here the immuneACCESS table is served through TCRdb, limited to in-frame sequences with V and J called. Missing clones are a known gap in these copies; in checked studies unresolved V genes cover under half, and the rest lacks a known reason. The DNA gave D and trimming, while V, J and clone size come from that table. The sample contains approximately 42,000 clones, about 70% of them found a single time. Around 59% of the sample rests with the top ten.

This chain is built from TRBV27 and TRBJ2-1, and TRBD2 aligns with 7 junction nucleotides. This TCR was sampled from a man older than 75 with acute or convalescent COVID-19. Sequences were obtained from peripheral blood. In nucleotides, the sequence is TGTGCCAGCAGTTTAGGCGGGAGAGGCAATGAGCAGTTCTTC. Translated, this gives CASSLGGRGNEQFF.